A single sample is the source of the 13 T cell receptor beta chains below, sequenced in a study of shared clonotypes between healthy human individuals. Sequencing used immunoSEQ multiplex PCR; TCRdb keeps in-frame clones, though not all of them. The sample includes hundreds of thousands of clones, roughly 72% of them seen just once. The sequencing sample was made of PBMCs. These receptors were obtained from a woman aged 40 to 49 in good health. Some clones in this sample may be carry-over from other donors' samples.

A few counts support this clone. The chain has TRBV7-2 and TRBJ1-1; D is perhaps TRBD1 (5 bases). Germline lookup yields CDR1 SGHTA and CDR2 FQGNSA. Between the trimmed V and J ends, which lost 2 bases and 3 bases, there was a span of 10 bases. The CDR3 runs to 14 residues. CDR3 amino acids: CASSLQGADTEAFF. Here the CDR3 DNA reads TGTGCCAGCAGCTTACAGGGAGCGGACACTGAAGCTTTCTTT.

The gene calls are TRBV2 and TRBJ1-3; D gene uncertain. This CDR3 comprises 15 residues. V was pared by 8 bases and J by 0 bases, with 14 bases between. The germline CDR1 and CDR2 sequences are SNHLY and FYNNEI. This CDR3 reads CASGFDPYSGNTIYF. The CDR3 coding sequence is TGTGCCAGCGGATTTGACCCTTACTCTGGAAACACCATATATTTT.

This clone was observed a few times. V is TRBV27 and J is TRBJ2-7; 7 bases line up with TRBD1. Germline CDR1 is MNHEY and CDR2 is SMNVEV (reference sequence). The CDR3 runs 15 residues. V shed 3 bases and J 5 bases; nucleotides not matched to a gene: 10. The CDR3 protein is CASSFVFGTVHEQYF. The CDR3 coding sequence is TGTGCCAGCAGTTTTGTTTTTGGGACAGTTCACGAGCAGTACTTC.

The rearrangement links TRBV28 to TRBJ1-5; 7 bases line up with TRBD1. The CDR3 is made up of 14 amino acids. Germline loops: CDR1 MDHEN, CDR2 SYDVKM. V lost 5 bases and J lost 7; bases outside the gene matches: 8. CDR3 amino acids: CASSLDRAGQPQHF. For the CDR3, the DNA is TGTGCCAGCAGTCTAGACAGGGCTGGACAGCCCCAGCATTTT.

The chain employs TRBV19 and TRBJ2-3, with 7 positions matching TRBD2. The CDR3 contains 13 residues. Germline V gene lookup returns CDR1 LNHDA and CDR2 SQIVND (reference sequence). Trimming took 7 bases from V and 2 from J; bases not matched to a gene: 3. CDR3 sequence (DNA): TGTGCCAGTACTAGCGGCCCCACAGATACGCAGTATTTT. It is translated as CASTSGPTDTQYF.

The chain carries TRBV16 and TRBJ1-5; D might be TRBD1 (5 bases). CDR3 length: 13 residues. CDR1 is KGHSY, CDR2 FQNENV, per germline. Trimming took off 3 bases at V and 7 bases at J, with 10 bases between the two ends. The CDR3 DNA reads TGTGCCAGCAGCCATGGGGGGGACCAGCCCCAGCATTTT. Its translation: CASSHGGDQPQHF.

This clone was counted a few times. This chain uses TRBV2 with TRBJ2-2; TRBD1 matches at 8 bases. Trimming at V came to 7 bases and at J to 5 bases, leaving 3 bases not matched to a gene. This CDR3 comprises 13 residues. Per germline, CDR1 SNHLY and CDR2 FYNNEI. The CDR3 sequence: CASNRQGTGELFF. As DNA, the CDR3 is TGTGCCAGCAATCGACAGGGGACCGGGGAGCTGTTTTTT.

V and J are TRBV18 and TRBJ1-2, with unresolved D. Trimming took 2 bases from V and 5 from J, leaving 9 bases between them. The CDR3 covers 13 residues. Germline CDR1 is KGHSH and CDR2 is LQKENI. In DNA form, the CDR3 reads TGTGCCAGCTCACCATCGGGCCCGTATGGCTACACCTTC. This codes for CASSPSGPYGYTF.

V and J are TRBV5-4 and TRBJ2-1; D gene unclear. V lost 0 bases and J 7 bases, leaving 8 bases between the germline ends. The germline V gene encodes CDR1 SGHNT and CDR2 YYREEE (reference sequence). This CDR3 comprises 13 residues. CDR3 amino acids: CASSLGSQNEQFF. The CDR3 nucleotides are TGTGCCAGCAGCTTGGGGAGCCAGAATGAGCAGTTCTTC. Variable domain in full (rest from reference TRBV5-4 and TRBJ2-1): ETGVTQSPTHLIKTRGQQVTLRCSSQSGHNTVSWYQQALGQGPQFIFQYYREEENGRGNFPPRFSGLQFPNYSSELNVNALELDDSALYLCASSLGSQNEQFFGPGTRLTVL.

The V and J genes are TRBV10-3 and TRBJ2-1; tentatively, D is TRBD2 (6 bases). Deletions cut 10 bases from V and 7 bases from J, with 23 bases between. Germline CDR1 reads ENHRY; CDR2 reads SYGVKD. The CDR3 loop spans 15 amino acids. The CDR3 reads CATSGTSLGRNEQFF. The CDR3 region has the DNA TGTGCCACCAGCGGAACTAGCTTGGGTAGGAATGAGCAGTTCTTC.

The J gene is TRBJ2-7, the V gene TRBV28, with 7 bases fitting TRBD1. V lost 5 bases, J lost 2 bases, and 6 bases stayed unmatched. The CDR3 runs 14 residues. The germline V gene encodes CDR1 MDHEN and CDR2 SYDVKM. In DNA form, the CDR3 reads TGTGCCAGCAGTCGCCGAGACAGGGCCTACGAGCAGTACTTC. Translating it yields CASSRRDRAYEQYF.

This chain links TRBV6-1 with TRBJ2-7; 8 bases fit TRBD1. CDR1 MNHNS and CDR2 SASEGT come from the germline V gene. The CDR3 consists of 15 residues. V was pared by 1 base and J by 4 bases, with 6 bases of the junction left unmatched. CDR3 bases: TGTGCCAGCAGTGAAGGCGGACAGGGTGCTTACGAGCAGTACTTC. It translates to CASSEGGQGAYEQYF.

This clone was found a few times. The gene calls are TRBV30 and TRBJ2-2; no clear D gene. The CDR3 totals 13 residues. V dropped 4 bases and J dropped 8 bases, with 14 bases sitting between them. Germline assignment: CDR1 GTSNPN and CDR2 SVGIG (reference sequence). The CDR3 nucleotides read TGTGCCTGGACCCTAGGAGAGGCGGGGGAGCTGTTTTTT. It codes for CAWTLGEAGELFF.